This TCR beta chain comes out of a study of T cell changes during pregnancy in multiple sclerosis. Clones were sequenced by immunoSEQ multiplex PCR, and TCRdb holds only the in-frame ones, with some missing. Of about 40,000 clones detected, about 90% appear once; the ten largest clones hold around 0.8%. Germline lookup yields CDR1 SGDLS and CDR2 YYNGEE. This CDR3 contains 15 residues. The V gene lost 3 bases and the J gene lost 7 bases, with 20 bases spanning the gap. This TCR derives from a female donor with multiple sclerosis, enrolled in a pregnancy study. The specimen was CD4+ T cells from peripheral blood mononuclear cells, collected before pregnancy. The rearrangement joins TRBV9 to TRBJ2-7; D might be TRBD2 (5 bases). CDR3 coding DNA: TGTGCCAGCAGCGCCGCCGGGCCCTCTACGGGGGAGCAGTACTTC. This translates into CASSAAGPSTGEQYF.